This T cell receptor (beta chain) was obtained from a study of cytomegalovirus exposure and HLA in healthy donors. Remarks on this clone: The antigen is undetermined.

The CDR3 has 11 amino acids. CDR1 and CDR2 from the germline V gene are SQVTM and ANQGSEA. Trimming removed 4 bases from V and 6 bases from J, with 8 bases in between. Participants comprised healthy donors of bone marrow. Study-level findings and limits: Most of the TCR beta V segments (in an earlier analysis) were productive either about 87% or about 30% of the time. Researchers had no immune exposure information except CMV serostatus available. A later analysis appeared to link common viral pathogens to several of the most significant clusters.

PCR was performed using 60 Vbeta and 13 Jbeta primers. Clones were read by immunoSEQ multiplex PCR, and TCRdb kept only the in-frame ones, dropping some. The table includes about 130,000 clones, approximately 74% detected once. Sequencing was done on a sample of PBMCs. This rearrangement joins TRBV29-1 to TRBJ2-3; the D is unclear. This sequence was found in a man aged 18 to 29 in good health and CMV-seropositive. The CDR3 nucleotides are TGCAGCGTTGGTTCATCCGATACGCAGTATTTT. Residues: CSVGSSDTQYF.